The 21 T cell receptor beta chains below were found in one sample sequenced in a study of control samples from healthy donors and cancer patients (dated by TCRdb to the early 2020s). Receptor amplification or capture employed the immunoSEQ multiplex PCR assay. As stored in TCRdb, this immuneACCESS dataset retains in-frame rearrangements with V and J assigned. A fraction of the clones does not appear; measured against another copy, unresolved V genes explain less than half of the discrepancy, and the remainder lacks a known reason. The sample records some 150,000 clones, around 94% of which are singletons. Clones ranked in the top ten supply about 14% of the sample. Sequenced material: PBMCs. The receptor source for this set is a man aged 55 to 69 with colorectal cancer.

The chain joins TRBV7-9 to TRBJ2-1; D not resolved. V dropped 4 bases and J dropped 0 bases, with 13 bases sitting between them. Germline V gene data show CDR1 as SEHNR and CDR2 as FQNEAQ (reference sequence). The CDR3 covers 16 residues. The CDR3 region is CASSSSDSRSYNEQFF. The CDR3 nucleotides read TGTGCCAGCAGCTCATCTGACTCTCGCTCCTACAATGAGCAGTTCTTC.

The chain combines TRBV24-1 with TRBJ1-3; D is unresolved. V was shortened by 5 bases and J by 0 bases, with 10 bases between the two germline ends. The CDR3 sequence is 15 residues long. CDR1 and CDR2 from the germline V gene are KGHDR and SFDVKD. The CDR3 DNA is TGTGCCACCAGTGCTGCGGCAGACTCTGGAAACACCATATATTTT. It encodes CATSAAADSGNTIYF.

The rearrangement joins TRBV7-9 to TRBJ2-3; 16 positions agree with TRBD2. Trimming removed 5 bases from V and 3 bases from J; junction bases left unmatched: 8. This CDR3 comprises 18 residues. Germline assignment: CDR1 SEHNR and CDR2 FQNEAQ (reference sequence). CDR3 sequence: CASSPGLAGGLKTDTQYF. The CDR3 nucleotides read TGTGCCAGCAGCCCGGGACTAGCGGGGGGGCTGAAGACAGATACGCAGTATTTT.

This clone was picked up one time. V and J are TRBV24-1 and TRBJ2-2, with 11 bases matching TRBD2. V gave up 5 bases and J gave up 3 bases; unmatched junction bases: 25. This CDR3 has 23 amino acids. The V gene's germline CDR1 is KGHDR and CDR2 SFDVKD. The CDR3 loop is CATSAARGGVHPLAGDHTGELFF. The CDR3 DNA follows: TGTGCCACCAGTGCAGCGAGAGGGGGTGTCCATCCACTAGCGGGGGACCACACCGGGGAGCTGTTTTTT.

The CDR3 DNA follows: TGTGCCAGTAGTATAACAGGGGGCGAAGGCTACACCTTC. Protein: CASSITGGEGYTF. The gene calls are TRBV19 and TRBJ1-2; 9 bases map to TRBD1. CDR3 length equals 13 residues. Germline CDR1 is LNHDA and CDR2 is SQIVND (reference sequence). The junction had 3 bases not matched to a gene; V was cut back by 2 bases and J by 8 bases. Variable domain in full (rest from reference TRBV19 and TRBJ1-2): DGGITQSPKYLFRKEGQNVTLSCEQNLNHDAMYWYRQDPGQGLRLIYYSQIVNDFQKGDIAEGYSVSREKKESFPLTVTSAQKNPTAFYLCASSITGGEGYTFGSGTRLTVV.

The gene calls are TRBV20-1 and TRBJ1-2; 9 nucleotides line up with TRBD1. Germline CDR1 is DFQATT and CDR2 is SNEGSKA (reference sequence). CDR3 length equals 11 residues. V gave up 7 bases and J gave up 7 bases; unmatched junction bases: 4. CDR3 sequence (DNA): TGCAGTGTTGTACAGGGGGCTGGCTACACCTTC. Encoded protein: CSVVQGAGYTF.

Written as DNA, the CDR3 is TGTGCCTGGAGACGGCAGCTCCTCTACAATGAGCAGTTCTTC. This encodes CAWRRQLLYNEQFF. The rearrangement uses TRBV30 and TRBJ2-1; no reliable D call. V shed 3 bases and J shed 3 bases, with 12 bases lying between them. CDR3 length: 14 residues. Germline CDR1 and CDR2: GTSNPN and SVGIG (reference sequence).

This chain connects TRBV19 to TRBJ1-1, with D hard to call. CDR1 is LNHDA and CDR2 is SQIVND in the germline V gene (reference sequence). The CDR3 totals 13 residues. The V end was cut by 2 bases, the J end by 1 base, with 5 bases between. This CDR3 reads CASSISPNTEAFF. DNA of the CDR3: TGTGCCAGTAGTATAAGCCCGAACACTGAAGCTTTCTTT.

V and J are TRBV10-3 and TRBJ2-3, with 10 bases that match TRBD1. Per the germline V gene, CDR1 is ENHRY and CDR2 is SYGVKD. The CDR3 covers 16 residues. V shed 10 bases and J 0 bases; nucleotides not matched to a gene: 10. The DNA of the CDR3 is TGTGCCACCATCGGACAGGGGGTTGAAAGCACAGATACGCAGTATTTT. Residues: CATIGQGVESTDTQYF.

This clone was detected only once. The chain links TRBV6-5 to TRBJ1-4; 7 bases match TRBD1. The CDR3 has 15 amino acids. The germline V gene encodes CDR1 MNHEY and CDR2 SVGAGI. The trim removed 0 bases at V and 6 bases at J, leaving 4 bases unmatched. CDR3 in amino acids: CASSYSTGSDEKLFF. In DNA form, the CDR3 reads TGTGCCAGCAGTTACTCGACAGGGTCGGATGAAAAACTGTTTTTT.

This clone was counted once. The chain uses TRBV14 and TRBJ2-7, with 7 positions matching TRBD1. In germline, CDR1 is SGHDN, CDR2 FVKESK. The V gene end was trimmed by 1 base and the J gene end by 1 base; junction bases not matched to a gene: 7. The CDR3 length is 16 residues. CDR3 nucleotide sequence: TGTGCCAGCAGCCAAGGGGGACAGAAAAAGTCCTACGAGCAGTACTTC. It translates to CASSQGGQKKSYEQYF.

The chain links TRBV5-6 to TRBJ1-2; a possible D gene is TRBD1 (6 bases). The CDR3 spans 13 residues. Trimming took off 4 bases at V and 3 bases at J, with 10 bases between the two ends. Germline V CDR1 and CDR2: SGHDT, YYEEEE. The CDR3 reads CASSRGRDYGYTF. The CDR3 DNA follows: TGTGCCAGCAGCCGGGGGCGAGACTATGGCTACACCTTC.

The V and J genes are TRBV19 and TRBJ2-3; either TRBD1 or TRBD2 may fit D (5 bases each). CDR3 length equals 14 residues. V was trimmed by 4 bases and J by 2 bases, leaving 10 bases between them. The germline CDR1 and CDR2 sequences are LNHDA and SQIVND (reference sequence). CDR3 amino acids: CASSRPGPTDTQYF. The DNA for the CDR3 is TGTGCCAGTAGTAGACCGGGGCCCACAGATACGCAGTATTTT.

The rearrangement uses TRBV6-2 or TRBV6-3 and TRBJ2-1; D is unresolved. The germline gives CDR1 MNHEY, CDR2 SVGEGT. The CDR3 sequence is 11 residues long. V lost 2 bases, J lost 10 bases, and 6 bases lay in between. DNA for the CDR3: TGTGCCAGCAGTTACGGGGTAGAGCAGTTCTTC. Residues: CASSYGVEQFF.

The chain carries TRBV14 and TRBJ2-5; D tentatively reads TRBD1 or TRBD2 (5 bases each). Trimming removed 4 bases at V and 1 base at J, with 16 bases between. This CDR3 has 16 residues. From germline, CDR1 is SGHDN and CDR2 FVKESK. As DNA, the CDR3 is TGTGCCAGCAGCCGTACCTCAGGGAGCAGCCAAGAGACCCAGTACTTC. Amino acids: CASSRTSGSSQETQYF.

The V call is TRBV5-4, the J call TRBJ2-1; 11 nucleotides line up with TRBD2. Germline CDR1 SGHNT, CDR2 YYREEE (reference sequence). This CDR3 region has 14 residues. Trimming took 5 bases from V and 5 from J; bases not matched to a gene: 3. Written as DNA, the CDR3 is TGTGCCAGCAGTAGCGGGGGGGTCAACAATGAGCAGTTCTTC. This encodes CASSSGGVNNEQFF.

J is TRBJ2-3 and V is TRBV5-4; TRBD1 matches at 8 bases. This CDR3 has 17 residues. Per the germline V gene, CDR1 is SGHNT and CDR2 is YYREEE (reference sequence). V dropped 2 bases and J dropped 2; count of bases not matched to a gene: 10. DNA of the CDR3: TGTGCCAGCAGCTTATACCGGACAGGGAGCCCCACAGATACGCAGTATTTT. This codes for CASSLYRTGSPTDTQYF.

The chain joins TRBV2 to TRBJ1-5; possibly TRBD1 for D (6 bases). V was pared by 7 bases and J by 2 bases, with 9 bases between. Germline CDR1 SNHLY, CDR2 FYNNEI. CDR3 length: 13 amino acids. CDR3 sequence (DNA): TGTGCCAGCAAGGCAGGGGGCAATCAGCCCCAGCATTTT. Protein: CASKAGGNQPQHF.

The J gene is TRBJ1-3, the V gene TRBV19; D is uncertain. From germline, CDR1 is LNHDA and CDR2 SQIVND (reference sequence). The ends were cut back, 4 bases at V and 3 bases at J, with 10 bases in the middle. This CDR3 spans 14 amino acids. The DNA of the CDR3 is TGTGCCAGTAGTACAACGGCTATTGGAAACACCATATATTTT. It translates to CASSTTAIGNTIYF.

J is TRBJ1-5 and V is TRBV7-2; D is unclear. CDR1 SGHTA and CDR2 FQGNSA come from the germline V gene. The length of the CDR3 is 15 residues. With 1 base removed from V and 4 bases from J, the gap between germline ends came to 11 bases. CDR3 DNA sequence: TGTGCCAGCAGCTTAGTTGCTGGTGGGAATCAGCCCCAGCATTTT. The encoded protein is CASSLVAGGNQPQHF.

The chain is built from TRBV5-6 and TRBJ2-5, with D perhaps matching TRBD1 (6 bases). The CDR3 is 14 amino acids. The V gene's germline CDR1 is SGHDT and CDR2 YYEEEE. V was pared by 0 bases and J by 4 bases, with 10 bases between. In nucleotides, the CDR3 is TGTGCCAGCAGCTTGGGGGGGCTCGCAGAGACCCAGTACTTC. It encodes CASSLGGLAETQYF.